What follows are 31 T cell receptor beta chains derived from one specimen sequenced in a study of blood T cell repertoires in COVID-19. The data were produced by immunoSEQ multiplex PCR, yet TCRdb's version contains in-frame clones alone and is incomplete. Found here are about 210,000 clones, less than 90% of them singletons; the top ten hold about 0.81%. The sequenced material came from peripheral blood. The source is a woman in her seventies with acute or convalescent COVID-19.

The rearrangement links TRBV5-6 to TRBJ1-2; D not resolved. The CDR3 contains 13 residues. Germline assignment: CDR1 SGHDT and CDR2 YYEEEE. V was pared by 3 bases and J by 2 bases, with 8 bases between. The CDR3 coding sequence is TGTGCCAGCAGCTCCGGGAAAAACTATGGCTACACCTTC. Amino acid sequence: CASSSGKNYGYTF.

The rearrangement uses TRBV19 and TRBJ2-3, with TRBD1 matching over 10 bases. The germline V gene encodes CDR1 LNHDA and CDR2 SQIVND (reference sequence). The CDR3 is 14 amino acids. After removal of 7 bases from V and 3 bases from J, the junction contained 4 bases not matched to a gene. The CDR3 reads CASKGQGMTDTQYF. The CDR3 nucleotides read TGTGCCAGTAAGGGACAGGGGATGACAGATACGCAGTATTTT. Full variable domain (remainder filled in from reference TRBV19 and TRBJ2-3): DGGITQSPKYLFRKEGQNVTLSCEQNLNHDAMYWYRQDPGQGLRLIYYSQIVNDFQKGDIAEGYSVSREKKESFPLTVTSAQKNPTAFYLCASKGQGMTDTQYFGPGTRLTVL.

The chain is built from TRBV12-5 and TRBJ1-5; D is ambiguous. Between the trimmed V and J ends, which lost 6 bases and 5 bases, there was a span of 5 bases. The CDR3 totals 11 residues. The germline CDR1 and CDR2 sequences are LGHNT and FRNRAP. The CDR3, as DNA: TGTGCTAGTGGCCTTCATCAGCCCCAGCATTTT. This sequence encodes CASGLHQPQHF.

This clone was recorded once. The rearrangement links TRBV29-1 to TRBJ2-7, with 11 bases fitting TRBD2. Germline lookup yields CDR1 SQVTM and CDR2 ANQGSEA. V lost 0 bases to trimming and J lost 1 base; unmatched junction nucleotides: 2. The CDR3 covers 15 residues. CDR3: CSVEDRLAGSYEQYF. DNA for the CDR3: TGCAGCGTTGAAGATAGACTAGCGGGATCCTACGAGCAGTACTTC.

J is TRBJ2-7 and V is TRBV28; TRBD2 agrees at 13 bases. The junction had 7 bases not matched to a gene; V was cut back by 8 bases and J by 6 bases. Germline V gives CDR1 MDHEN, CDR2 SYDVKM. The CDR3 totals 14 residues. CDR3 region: CASGQTSGRSEQYF. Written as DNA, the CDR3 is TGTGCCAGCGGTCAGACTAGCGGGAGGAGCGAGCAGTACTTC.

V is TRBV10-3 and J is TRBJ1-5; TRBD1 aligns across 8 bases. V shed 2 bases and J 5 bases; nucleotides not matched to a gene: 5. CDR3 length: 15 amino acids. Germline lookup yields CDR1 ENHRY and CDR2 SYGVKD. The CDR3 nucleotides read TGTGCCATCAGTGAGCAGGGGGCGAGTCATCAGCCCCAGCATTTT. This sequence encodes CAISEQGASHQPQHF.

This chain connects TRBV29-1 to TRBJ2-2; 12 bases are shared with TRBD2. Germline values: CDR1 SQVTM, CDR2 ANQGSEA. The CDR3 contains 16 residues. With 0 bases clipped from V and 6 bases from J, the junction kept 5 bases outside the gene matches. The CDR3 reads CSVEEGLAGGPGELFF. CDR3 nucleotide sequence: TGCAGCGTTGAAGAGGGTCTAGCGGGAGGGCCCGGGGAGCTGTTTTTT.

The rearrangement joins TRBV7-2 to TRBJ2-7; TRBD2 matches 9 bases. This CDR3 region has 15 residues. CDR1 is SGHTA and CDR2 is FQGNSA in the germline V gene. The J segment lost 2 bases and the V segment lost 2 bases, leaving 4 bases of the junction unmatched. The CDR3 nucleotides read TGTGCCAGCAGCTTACAGCGGGGGGAAGCCTACGAGCAGTACTTC. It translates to CASSLQRGEAYEQYF.

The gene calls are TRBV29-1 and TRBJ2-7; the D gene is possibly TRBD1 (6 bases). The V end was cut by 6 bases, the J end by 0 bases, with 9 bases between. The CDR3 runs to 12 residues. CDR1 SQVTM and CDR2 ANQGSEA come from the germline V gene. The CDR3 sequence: CSVTDSSYEQYF. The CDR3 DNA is TGCAGCGTGACGGACAGCTCCTACGAGCAGTACTTC.

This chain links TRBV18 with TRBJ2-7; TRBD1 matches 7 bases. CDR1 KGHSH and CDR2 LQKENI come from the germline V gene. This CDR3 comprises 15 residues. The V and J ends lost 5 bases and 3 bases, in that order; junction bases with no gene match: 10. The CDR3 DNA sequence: TGTGCCAGCTCAAATCCGGGACAGAAATACTACGAGCAGTACTTC. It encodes CASSNPGQKYYEQYF.

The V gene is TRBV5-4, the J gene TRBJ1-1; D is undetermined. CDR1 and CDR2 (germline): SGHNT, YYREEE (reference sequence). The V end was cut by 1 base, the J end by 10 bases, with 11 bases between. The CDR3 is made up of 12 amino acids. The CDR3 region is CASSLPTSRAFF. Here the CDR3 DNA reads TGTGCCAGCAGCTTGCCCACATCTAGAGCTTTCTTT.

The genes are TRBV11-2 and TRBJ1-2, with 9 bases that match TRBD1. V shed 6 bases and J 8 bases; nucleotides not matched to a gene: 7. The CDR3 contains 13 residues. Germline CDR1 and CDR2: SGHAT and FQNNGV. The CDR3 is CASSKDRGGGYTF. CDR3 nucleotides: TGTGCCAGCAGTAAGGACAGGGGTGGCGGCTACACCTTC.

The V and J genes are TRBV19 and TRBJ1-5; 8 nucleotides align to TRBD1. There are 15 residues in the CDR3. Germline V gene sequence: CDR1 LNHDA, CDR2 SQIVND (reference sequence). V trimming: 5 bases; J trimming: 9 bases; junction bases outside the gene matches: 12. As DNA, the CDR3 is TGTGCCAGTAGTGCGTATCAACAGGGGGGACGGCCCCAGCATTTT. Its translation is CASSAYQQGGRPQHF. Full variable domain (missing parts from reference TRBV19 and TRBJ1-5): DGGITQSPKYLFRKEGQNVTLSCEQNLNHDAMYWYRQDPGQGLRLIYYSQIVNDFQKGDIAEGYSVSREKKESFPLTVTSAQKNPTAFYLCASSAYQQGGRPQHFGDGTRLSIL.

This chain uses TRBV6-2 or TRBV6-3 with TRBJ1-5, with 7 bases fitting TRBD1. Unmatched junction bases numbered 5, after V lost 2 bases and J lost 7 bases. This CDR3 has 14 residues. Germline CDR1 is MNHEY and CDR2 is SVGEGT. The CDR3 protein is CASSYDRVGQPQHF. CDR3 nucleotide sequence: TGTGCCAGCAGTTACGACAGGGTAGGCCAGCCCCAGCATTTT.

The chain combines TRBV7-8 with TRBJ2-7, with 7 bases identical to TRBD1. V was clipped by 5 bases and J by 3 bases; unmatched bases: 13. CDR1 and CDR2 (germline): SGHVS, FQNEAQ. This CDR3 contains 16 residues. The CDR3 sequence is CASSPDRATLFYEQYF. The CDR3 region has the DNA TGTGCCAGCAGCCCAGACAGGGCAACCCTTTTCTACGAGCAGTACTTC.

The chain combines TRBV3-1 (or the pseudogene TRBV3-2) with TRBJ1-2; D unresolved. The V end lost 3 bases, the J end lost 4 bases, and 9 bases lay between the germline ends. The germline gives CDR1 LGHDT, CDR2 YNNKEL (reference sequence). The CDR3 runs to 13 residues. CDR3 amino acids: CASSQGGSYGYTF. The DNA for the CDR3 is TGTGCCAGCAGCCAGGGAGGTAGCTATGGCTACACCTTC.

CDR3 amino acids: CASRPELAGNTGELFF. The DNA for the CDR3 is TGCGCCAGCAGGCCCGAACTAGCGGGAAACACCGGGGAGCTGTTTTTT. The chain uses TRBV5-1 and TRBJ2-2; 10 positions match TRBD2. There are 16 residues in the CDR3. Losses at the gene ends were 5 bases for V and 2 bases for J; bases not matched to a gene: 6. CDR1 is SGHRS and CDR2 is YFSETQ in the germline V gene. Drawing the rest from reference TRBV5-1 and TRBJ2-2, the complete variable domain is KAGVTQTPRYLIKTRGQQVTLSCSPISGHRSVSWYQQTPGQGLQFLFEYFSETQRNKGNFPGRFSGRQFSNSRSEMNVSTLELGDSALYLCASRPELAGNTGELFFGEGSRLTVL.

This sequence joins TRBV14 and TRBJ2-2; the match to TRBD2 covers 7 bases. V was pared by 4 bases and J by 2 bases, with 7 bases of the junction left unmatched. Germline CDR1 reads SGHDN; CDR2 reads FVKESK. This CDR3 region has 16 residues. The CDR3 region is CASSPRLAENTGELFF. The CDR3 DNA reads TGTGCCAGCAGCCCCCGCCTAGCGGAAAACACCGGGGAGCTGTTTTTT.

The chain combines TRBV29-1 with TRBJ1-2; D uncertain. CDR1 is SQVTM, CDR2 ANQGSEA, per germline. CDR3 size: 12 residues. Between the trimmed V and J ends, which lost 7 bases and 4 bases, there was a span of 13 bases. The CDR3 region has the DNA TGCAGCGACCGTACACAGATCTATGGCTACACCTTC. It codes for CSDRTQIYGYTF.

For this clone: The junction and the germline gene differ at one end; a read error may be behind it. The CDR3 nucleotides read TGTGCCAGTAGTCTAGAGGACAGGGACATTCAGTACTTC. Translation: CASSLEDRDIQYF. The rearrangement joins TRBV19 to TRBJ2-4; 8 bases agree with TRBD1. This CDR3 is built from 13 residues. Looked up from germline, CDR1 is LNHDA and CDR2 is SQIVND (reference sequence).

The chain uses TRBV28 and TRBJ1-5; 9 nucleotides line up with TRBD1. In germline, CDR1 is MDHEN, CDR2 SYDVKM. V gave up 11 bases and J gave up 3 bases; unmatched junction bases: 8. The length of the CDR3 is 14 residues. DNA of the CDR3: TGTGCCGTCCGGGACAGGGTGGTCAATCAGCCCCAGCATTTT. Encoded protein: CAVRDRVVNQPQHF.

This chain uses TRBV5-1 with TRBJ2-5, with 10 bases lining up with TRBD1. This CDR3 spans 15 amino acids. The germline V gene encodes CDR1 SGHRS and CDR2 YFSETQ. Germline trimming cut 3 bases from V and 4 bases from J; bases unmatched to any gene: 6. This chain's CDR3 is CASSSTGGLRETQYF. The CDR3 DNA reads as TGCGCCAGCAGCTCGACAGGGGGCTTACGAGAGACCCAGTACTTC.

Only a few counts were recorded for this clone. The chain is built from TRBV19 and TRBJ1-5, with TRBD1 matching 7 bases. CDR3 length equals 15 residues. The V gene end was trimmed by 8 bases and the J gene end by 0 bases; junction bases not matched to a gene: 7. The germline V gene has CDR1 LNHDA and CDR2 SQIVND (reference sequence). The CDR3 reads CASSLTGRSNQPQHF. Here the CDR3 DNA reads TGTGCCAGTTCCCTGACAGGGCGTAGCAATCAGCCCCAGCATTTT.

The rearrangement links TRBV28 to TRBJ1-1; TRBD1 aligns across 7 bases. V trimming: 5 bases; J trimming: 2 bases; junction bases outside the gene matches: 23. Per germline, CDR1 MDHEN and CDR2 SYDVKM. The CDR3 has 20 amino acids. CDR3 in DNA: TGTGCCAGCAGTCCACAACGCCCTGACATCTGGGGACAGCCTAACACTGAAGCTTTCTTT. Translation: CASSPQRPDIWGQPNTEAFF.

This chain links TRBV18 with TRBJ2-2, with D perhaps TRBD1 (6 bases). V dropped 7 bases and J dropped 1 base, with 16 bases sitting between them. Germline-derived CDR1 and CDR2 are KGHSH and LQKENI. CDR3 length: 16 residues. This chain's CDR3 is CASYPGGRGNTGELFF. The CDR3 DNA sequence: TGTGCCAGCTACCCAGGTGGCAGGGGGAACACCGGGGAGCTGTTTTTT.

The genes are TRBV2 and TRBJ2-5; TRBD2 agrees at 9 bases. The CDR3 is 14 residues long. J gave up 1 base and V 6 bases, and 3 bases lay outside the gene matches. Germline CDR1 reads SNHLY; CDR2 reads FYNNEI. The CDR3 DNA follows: TGTGCCAGCAGGAAGGGACTAGCCCAAGAGACCCAGTACTTC. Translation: CASRKGLAQETQYF.

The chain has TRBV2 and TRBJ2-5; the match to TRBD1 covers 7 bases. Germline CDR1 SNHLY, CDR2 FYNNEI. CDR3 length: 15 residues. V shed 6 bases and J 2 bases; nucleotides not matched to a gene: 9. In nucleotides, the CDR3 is TGTGCCAGCAGCCTGAGGGGGCCGGGTCAAGAGACCCAGTACTTC. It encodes CASSLRGPGQETQYF.

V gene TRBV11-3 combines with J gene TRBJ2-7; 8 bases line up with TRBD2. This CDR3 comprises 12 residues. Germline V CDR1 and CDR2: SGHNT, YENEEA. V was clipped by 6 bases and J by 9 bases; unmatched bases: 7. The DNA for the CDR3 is TGTGCCAGCAGGCCTGAGGCGGGGGGGCAGTACTTC. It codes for CASRPEAGGQYF.

The CDR3 nucleotides are TGTGCCAGTAAGCGGGCAAGCACAGATACGCAGTATTTT. Residues: CASKRASTDTQYF. This chain uses TRBV19 with TRBJ2-3; D might be TRBD2 (6 bases). Per the germline V gene, CDR1 is LNHDA and CDR2 is SQIVND (reference sequence). The V gene lost 7 bases and the J gene lost 0 bases, with 8 bases spanning the gap. The CDR3 spans 13 residues.

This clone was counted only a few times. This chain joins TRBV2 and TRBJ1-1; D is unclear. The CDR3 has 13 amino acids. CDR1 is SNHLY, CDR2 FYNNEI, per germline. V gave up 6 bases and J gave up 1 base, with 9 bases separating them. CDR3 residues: CASSYGPNTEAFF. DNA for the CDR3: TGTGCCAGCAGCTATGGGCCGAACACTGAAGCTTTCTTT.

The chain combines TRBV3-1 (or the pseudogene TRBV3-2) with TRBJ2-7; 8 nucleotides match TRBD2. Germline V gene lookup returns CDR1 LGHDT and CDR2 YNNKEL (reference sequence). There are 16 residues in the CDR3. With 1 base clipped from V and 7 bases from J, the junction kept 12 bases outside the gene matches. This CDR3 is CASSQAGGAGEGEQYF. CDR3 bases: TGTGCCAGCAGCCAAGCGGGCGGAGCGGGAGAGGGAGAGCAGTACTTC.